This entry features one T cell receptor beta chain sequence. It has no known antigen specificity. Base qualities are not provided; no much larger clone lies one nucleotide away. The method was the immunoSEQ multiplex PCR assay. The clones in this table, taken by TCRdb from immuneACCESS, are in-frame only. Not every clone is retained; where verified, under half of the shortfall comes from an unresolved V gene, and the cause of the rest is unknown. For this sample there are roughly 130,000 clones; 90% appear just once. The ten most abundant clones make up about 2.6% of the sample. In the germline V gene (reference sequence), CDR1 corresponds to SEHNR and CDR2 to FQNEAQ. V is reduced by 5 bases and J by 1 base, leaving a spacing of 18 bases between them. Its CDR3 holds 16 amino acids, cysteine through phenylalanine. Left in the record is the CDR3 DNA by itself, 48 bases read in frame from the first base.

This entry is derived from a study of control samples from healthy donors and cancer patients (dated by TCRdb to about 2020). This clonotype originated in a man between 18 and 29 years old in good health. This chain is built from TRBV7-9 and TRBJ2-7; the D gene is perhaps TRBD1, on 6 matching bases. Sequenced: blood. The CDR3: CASSGNTGTNSYEQYF. The DNA reads TGTGCCAGCAGCGGGAACACCGGGACAAATTCCTACGAGCAGTACTTC.